This TCR beta chain was retrieved from a study of T cell responses to AZD1222 COVID-19 vaccine. Broader study findings: Once two AZD1222 doses were given, Spike-specific TCR breadth and depth went up. Seropositivity was recorded at baseline in only a handful of AZD1222 recipients.

Investigators merged groups given second doses at roughly 4 or roughly 12 weeks. Only one count was recorded for this clone. Its antigen is currently unknown. The CDR3 length is 13 residues. CDR1 and CDR2 (germline): GTSNPN, SVGIG (reference sequence). V lost 8 bases, J lost 4 bases, and 15 bases lay in between. The protocol was immunoSEQ multiplex PCR, while the TCRdb copy is restricted to in-frame clones and leaves out a portion. The sample includes 110,000 or so clones, 88% of them seen just once. The sequencing used peripheral blood, collected 28 days after the second AZD1222 dose. The chain employs TRBV30 and TRBJ1-5, with D unclear. The receptor's source is an adult who received the AZD1222 COVID-19 vaccine. CDR3 protein: CAGAGKSNQPQHF. CDR3 nucleotides: TGTGCCGGCGCGGGGAAGTCAAATCAGCCCCAGCATTTT.